This T cell receptor beta chain was captured by sequencing in a study of identical twins. Whole-study results and caveats: Twin pairs had excess sharing that was weaker in beta out-of-frame sequences. Cross-sectional statistical analysis was relied on for the conclusions, without the same donors being followed.

As regards this clonotype: Its antigen is not known.

Template switching added a universal primer site, and cDNA bore unique molecular identifiers. In TCRdb, the 5' RACE reads were re-called with MiXCR into one record per CDR3 protein. Of 300,000 to 350,000 distinct CDR3 sequences detected, 10% to 15% appear once; the ten largest clones hold around 7.8%. The sample was also linked to a second study, of yellow fever vaccine responses in identical twins. That investigation notes: In identical twins, vaccine T cell responses appeared partly shared and partly individual.

The TCR sequence derives from a woman between 18 and 29 years old in good health. The sequenced material came from CD8+ T cells sorted from blood.

CDR3 nucleotides: TGTGCCAGCAGCCTCGCGACGAACAGGGACGAGCAGTACTTC. Its protein is CASSLATNRDEQYF. The chain has TRBV27 and TRBJ2-7, with D possibly being TRBD1 (6 bases). CDR1 and CDR2 from the germline V gene are MNHEY and SMNVEV (reference sequence). This CDR3 has 14 amino acids. V shed 6 bases and J shed 5 bases, with 17 bases lying between them.